This entry lists 21 T cell receptor beta chains sequenced from one sample in a study of T-cell memory formation after mild COVID-19. TCRdb re-analysed the 5' RACE reads in MiXCR, keeping a single row per CDR3 protein. The sample lists hundreds of thousands of distinct CDR3 sequences, roughly 15% seen once, with around 24% in the top ten. The sample consisted of PBMCs or a T cell subset sorted from them (not recorded which). These receptors were obtained from a man between 18 and 35 years old who had mild COVID-19 (a few samples of this study predate the infection). Cell type and time point are not known.

The sample holds a few counts of this clonotype. The chain combines TRBV12-3 or TRBV12-4 with TRBJ1-2, with D possibly matching TRBD1 (5 bases). This CDR3 is 16 amino acids long. V was pared by 3 bases and J by 8 bases, with 22 bases between. DNA of the CDR3: TGTGCCAGCAGTTTTGGGGCAGCTCTTTCCTTACAGGGCTACACCTTC. This sequence encodes CASSFGAALSLQGYTF.

This clonotype came up a few times. The V and J genes are TRBV4-1 and TRBJ2-3; D remains ambiguous. The CDR3 is 13 residues long. Germline assignment: CDR1 MGHRA and CDR2 YSYEKL. Trimming left V 3 bases short and J 0 bases short, with 4 bases between. Here the CDR3 DNA reads TGCGCCAGCAGCCACTACAGCACAGATACGCAGTATTTT. It specifies CASSHYSTDTQYF.

This clonotype showed up just once. The chain recombines TRBV3-1 with TRBJ2-4, with unresolved D. The CDR3 is 15 amino acids. V was clipped by 2 bases and J by 0 bases, with 8 bases between them. Germline V CDR1 and CDR2: LGHDT, YNNKEL (reference sequence). CDR3 nucleotide sequence: TGTGCCAGCAGCCAATTATCCAGAGCCAAAAACATTCAGTACTTC. Amino acid sequence: CASSQLSRAKNIQYF.

The table lists this clonotype with a few counts. The J gene is TRBJ1-1, the V gene TRBV12-3 or TRBV12-4, with D possibly matching TRBD1 (6 bases). The CDR3 contains 16 residues. V was pared by 3 bases and J by 1 base, with 15 bases between. CDR3 nucleotides: TGTGCCAGCAGTTTCCCCCGGACAGAAGAGAACACTGAAGCTTTCTTT. Amino acids: CASSFPRTEENTEAFF.

There are many counts of this clonotype. The gene calls are TRBV7-2 and TRBJ2-5, with 9 positions matching TRBD2. This CDR3 is built from 16 residues. Germline trimming cut 3 bases from V and 1 base from J; bases unmatched to any gene: 6. Germline V lookup: CDR1 SGHTA, CDR2 FQGNSA. DNA for the CDR3: TGTGCCAGCAGCTTGAGTGGAGCGGGGGGCCAAGAGACCCAGTACTTC. This codes for CASSLSGAGGQETQYF.

The V call is TRBV6-6, the J call TRBJ1-1, with D hard to call. Trimming cost V 7 bases and J 1 base, with 16 bases left between them. Germline V gene sequence: CDR1 MNHNY, CDR2 SVGAGI (reference sequence). The CDR3 extends over 15 amino acids. The CDR3: CASITPGLANTEAFF. The DNA of the CDR3 is TGTGCCAGCATAACTCCCGGACTCGCGAACACTGAAGCTTTCTTT.

The genes are TRBV6-2 or TRBV6-3 and TRBJ1-5, with 8 nucleotides matching TRBD1. Per the germline V gene, CDR1 is MNHEY and CDR2 is SVGEGT. Trimming cost V 6 bases and J 10 bases; bases outside gene matches: 11. The CDR3 extends over 14 amino acids. CDR3 sequence: CASSSTGEDSPQHF. As DNA, the CDR3 is TGTGCCAGCAGCTCGACAGGGGAGGATTCCCCCCAGCATTTT.

This clonotype has only a few counts. V usage is TRBV28 and J usage is TRBJ1-1, with D uncertain. The V end lost 4 bases, the J end lost 4 bases, and 7 bases lay between the germline ends. The CDR3 has 12 amino acids. The V gene's germline CDR1 is MDHEN and CDR2 SYDVKM. The CDR3 DNA sequence: TGTGCCAGCAGTTATCGTCGCACTGAAGCTTTCTTT. Translating it yields CASSYRRTEAFF. Full variable domain (rest looked up from reference TRBV28 and TRBJ1-1): DVKVTQSSRYLVKRTGEKVFLECVQDMDHENMFWYRQDPGLGLRLIYFSYDVKMKEKGDIPEGYSVSREKKERFSLILESASTNQTSMYLCASSYRRTEAFFGQGTRLTVV.

Ten or more counts support this clonotype. The chain combines TRBV7-8 with TRBJ1-2; weak D call: TRBD1 (6 bases). Between the trimmed V and J ends, which lost 4 bases and 5 bases, there was a span of 11 bases. This CDR3 has 13 amino acids. CDR1 is SGHVS and CDR2 is FQNEAQ in the germline V gene. The CDR3, as DNA: TGTGCCAGCAGCTCGACAGGAGCGTATGGCTACACCTTC. The encoded protein is CASSSTGAYGYTF.

This chain joins TRBV20-1 and TRBJ2-3, with 7 nucleotides matching TRBD1. V lost 6 bases, J lost 0 bases, and 12 bases stayed unmatched. Germline loops: CDR1 DFQATT, CDR2 SNEGSKA (reference sequence). There are 16 residues in the CDR3. CDR3 amino acids: CSAPTQDRDSTDTQYF. CDR3 nucleotide sequence: TGCAGTGCCCCCACCCAAGACAGGGATAGCACAGATACGCAGTATTTT.

The rearrangement links TRBV19 to TRBJ2-3; TRBD2 is a possible D gene (7 bases). V lost 9 bases, J lost 0 bases, and 16 bases lay in between. The germline gives CDR1 LNHDA, CDR2 SQIVND (reference sequence). The CDR3 spans 15 residues. The CDR3 region is CASALGGGSTDTQYF. The CDR3 DNA is TGTGCCAGCGCCCTGGGGGGGGGCAGCACAGATACGCAGTATTTT.

This clonotype has just a few counts. The chain has TRBV4-2 and TRBJ2-1; TRBD2 might be the D (6 bases). The length of the CDR3 is 15 residues. V lost 6 bases to trimming and J lost 8 bases, with 20 bases between them. CDR1 and CDR2 from the germline V gene are LGHNA and YNFKEQ. The CDR3 loop reads CASSHLAGGVDEQFF. As DNA, the CDR3 is TGTGCCAGCAGTCACCTCGCGGGCGGGGTGGATGAGCAGTTCTTC.

This chain uses TRBV19 with TRBJ2-5, with TRBD2 as a possible D gene (5 bases). The ends were cut back, 3 bases at V and 5 bases at J, with 16 bases in the middle. CDR1 and CDR2 (germline): LNHDA, SQIVND (reference sequence). CDR3 length equals 15 residues. CDR3 protein: CASSIGDASTETQYF. The CDR3 DNA reads as TGTGCCAGTAGTATCGGGGATGCGTCGACGGAGACCCAGTACTTC.

This clonotype was seen at least ten times. V gene TRBV27 combines with J gene TRBJ1-1; the D gene is possibly TRBD1 (5 bases). CDR1 is MNHEY and CDR2 is SMNVEV in the germline V gene (reference sequence). The CDR3 covers 14 residues. V lost 8 bases and J lost 1, with 14 bases in between. CDR3 sequence reads: CASSWGDQNTEAFF. The CDR3 DNA follows: TGTGCCAGCTCCTGGGGGGACCAGAACACTGAAGCTTTCTTT.

A few counts support this clonotype. The V gene is TRBV5-1, the J gene TRBJ1-1; 7 bases are shared with TRBD1. V was pared by 2 bases and J by 6 bases, with 7 bases of the junction left unmatched. Germline CDR1 is SGHRS and CDR2 is YFSETQ. This CDR3 comprises 14 residues. CDR3 sequence reads: CASSLQGRDSEAFF. The CDR3, as DNA: TGCGCCAGCAGCTTACAGGGGCGGGACTCTGAAGCTTTCTTT.

The chain is built from TRBV11-2 and TRBJ2-7, with 16 bases fitting TRBD2. V trimming: 5 bases; J trimming: 2 bases; junction bases outside the gene matches: 6. The CDR3 runs 17 residues. Germline CDR1 reads SGHAT; CDR2 reads FQNNGV. The CDR3 loop is CASSAGTSGGDTYEQYF. CDR3 bases: TGTGCCAGCAGCGCCGGGACTAGCGGGGGGGATACCTACGAGCAGTACTTC.

The rearrangement joins TRBV7-9 to TRBJ2-2, with 8 bases that match TRBD1. The V segment lost 5 bases and the J segment 6 bases; nucleotides outside the gene matches: 5. Germline V gene lookup returns CDR1 SEHNR and CDR2 FQNEAQ (reference sequence). The CDR3 is 14 amino acids. The CDR3 DNA sequence: TGTGCCAGCAGCCTGCAGGGGGCCGCCGGGGAGCTGTTTTTT. Translated: CASSLQGAAGELFF.

The chain links TRBV7-2 to TRBJ2-3, with 9 bases that match TRBD1. CDR1 is SGHTA, CDR2 FQGNSA, per germline. Trimming cost V 1 base and J 2 bases; bases outside gene matches: 4. The CDR3 has 16 amino acids. In DNA form, the CDR3 reads TGTGCCAGCAGCTTAGTGGGGACAGGGCTCACAGATACGCAGTATTTT. Protein sequence: CASSLVGTGLTDTQYF.

In its sample, this clonotype was seen a few times. The rearrangement uses TRBV4-2 and TRBJ2-6; no clear D. V lost 0 bases and J 4 bases, leaving 13 bases between the germline ends. CDR1 is LGHNA and CDR2 is YNFKEQ in the germline V gene. The length of the CDR3 is 17 residues. The CDR3 bases are TGTGCCAGCAGCCAAGATCAGGCGAGGTCCGGGGCCAACGTCCTGACTTTC. It specifies CASSQDQARSGANVLTF.

A few counts support this clonotype. V is TRBV12-3 or TRBV12-4 and J is TRBJ1-2; D not certain. The ends were cut back, 7 bases at V and 5 bases at J, with 8 bases in the middle. CDR3 length: 11 residues. CDR3 sequence (DNA): TGTGCCAGCAAGGCAGGATATGGCTACACCTTC. Protein sequence: CASKAGYGYTF.

The sample holds a few counts of this clonotype. The V gene is TRBV7-9, the J gene TRBJ1-1; tentatively, D is TRBD1 (5 bases). CDR1 and CDR2 (germline): SEHNR, FQNEAQ (reference sequence). V lost 3 bases and J 7 bases, leaving 9 bases between the germline ends. CDR3 length equals 12 residues. The CDR3 region is CASSFGAGEAFF. The CDR3 coding sequence is TGTGCCAGCAGCTTTGGGGCTGGTGAAGCTTTCTTT.